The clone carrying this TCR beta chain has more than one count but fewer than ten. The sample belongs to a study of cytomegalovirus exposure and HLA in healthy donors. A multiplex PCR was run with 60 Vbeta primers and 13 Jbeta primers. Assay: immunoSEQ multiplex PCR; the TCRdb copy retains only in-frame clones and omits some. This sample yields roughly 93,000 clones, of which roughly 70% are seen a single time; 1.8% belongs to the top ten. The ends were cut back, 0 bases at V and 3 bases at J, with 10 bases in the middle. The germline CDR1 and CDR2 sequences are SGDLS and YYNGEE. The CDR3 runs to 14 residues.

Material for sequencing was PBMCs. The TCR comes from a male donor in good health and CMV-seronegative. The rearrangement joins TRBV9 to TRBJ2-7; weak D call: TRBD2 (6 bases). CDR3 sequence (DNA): TGTGCCAGCAGCGTAGAAGTTAGCGGCTACGAGCAGTACTTC. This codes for CASSVEVSGYEQYF.